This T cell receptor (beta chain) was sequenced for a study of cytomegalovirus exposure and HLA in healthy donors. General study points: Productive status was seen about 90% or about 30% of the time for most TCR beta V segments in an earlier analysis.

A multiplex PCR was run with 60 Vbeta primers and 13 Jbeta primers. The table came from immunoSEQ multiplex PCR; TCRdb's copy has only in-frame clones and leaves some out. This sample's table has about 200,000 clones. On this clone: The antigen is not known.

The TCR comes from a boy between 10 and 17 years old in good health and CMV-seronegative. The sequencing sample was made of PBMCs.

DNA for the CDR3: TGTGCCAGTTCCGGGACAGGGGTATACGAGCAGTACTTC. Protein product: CASSGTGVYEQYF. The chain links TRBV19 to TRBJ2-7, with 10 bases fitting TRBD1. The CDR3 has 13 amino acids. Germline CDR1 reads LNHDA; CDR2 reads SQIVND (reference sequence). Unmatched junction bases numbered 5, after V lost 8 bases and J lost 4 bases.